This is a list of T cell receptor beta chains from one sample in a study of blood T cell repertoires in COVID-19. Profiling relied on immunoSEQ multiplex PCR, and the TCRdb table lists in-frame clones only, not all of them. The profile shows 200,000 to 300,000 clones, around 82% of them singletons. The sequenced sample consisted of PBMCs or T cells enriched from blood (not recorded which). All receptors derive from a woman aged 40 to 55 who had been exposed to COVID-19. CDR3s include the opening cysteine and the closing phenylalanine or tryptophan. Each record gives: J gene, D gene, V gene, clone size, CDR3 protein, CDR3 DNA. The D gene is left open where the match is weak. Clone size is shown for a subset of rows, as once, few, many or a class of expanded clone.

TRBJ1-1 TRBD1 TRBV2 - CASSENEGGATEAFF TGTGCCAGCAGTGAAAACGAAGGGGGCGCGACTGAAGCTTTCTTT
TRBJ1-1 - TRBV14 - CASSSGQFMNTEAFF TGTGCCAGCAGCTCCGGACAGTTTATGAACACTGAAGCTTTCTTT
TRBJ2-1 TRBD2 TRBV18 - CASSPGSGDNEQFF TGTGCCAGCTCCCCGGGAAGCGGGGACAATGAGCAGTTCTTC
TRBJ2-6 TRBD1 TRBV25-1 - CASGTGGSGANVLTF TGTGCCAGCGGGACAGGGGGCTCTGGGGCCAACGTCCTGACTTTC
TRBJ2-1 TRBD2 TRBV5-1 - CASSPGTSGGILQFF TGCGCCAGCAGCCCCGGGACTAGCGGGGGGATCCTGCAGTTCTTC
TRBJ1-1 - TRBV9 - CASSVVLLATEAFF TGTGCCAGCAGCGTAGTCCTCTTGGCCACTGAAGCTTTCTTT
TRBJ2-3 - TRBV12-3/TRBV12-4 once CASSSFGGATQYF TGTGCCAGCAGTTCCTTCGGCGGCGCTACGCAGTATTTT
TRBJ1-1 - TRBV2 - CASRVEADTEAFF TGTGCCAGCAGGGTGGAGGCTGACACTGAAGCTTTCTTT
TRBJ1-3 TRBD1 TRBV7-8 - CASTEGQGSSGNTIYF TGTGCCTCGACGGAGGGACAGGGAAGCTCTGGAAACACCATATATTTT
TRBJ1-2 - TRBV19 - CASSIAVAGGYTF TGTGCCAGTAGTATCGCAGTCGCGGGGGGCTACACCTTC
TRBJ1-5 - TRBV19 - CASSPRDIIRTYSNQPQHF TGTGCCAGTAGTCCCCGGGACATTATCCGGACTTATAGCAATCAGCCCCAGCATTTT
TRBJ1-1 TRBD1 TRBV4-2 - CASRLDRVRNTEAFF TGTGCCAGCAGGCTAGACAGGGTTAGAAACACTGAAGCTTTCTTT
TRBJ1-5 TRBD1 TRBV6-2/TRBV6-3 - CASSSQRTGNRQPQHF TGTGCCAGCAGTTCCCAACGGACAGGGAATCGTCAGCCCCAGCATTTT